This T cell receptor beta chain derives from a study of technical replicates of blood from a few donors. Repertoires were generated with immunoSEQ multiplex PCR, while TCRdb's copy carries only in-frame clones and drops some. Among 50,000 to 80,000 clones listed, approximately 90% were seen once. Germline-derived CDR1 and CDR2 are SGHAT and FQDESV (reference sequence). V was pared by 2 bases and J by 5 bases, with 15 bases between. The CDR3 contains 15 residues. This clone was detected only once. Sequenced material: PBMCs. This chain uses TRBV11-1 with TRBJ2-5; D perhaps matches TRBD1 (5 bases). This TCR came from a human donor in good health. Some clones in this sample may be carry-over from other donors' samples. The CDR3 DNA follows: TGTGCCAGCAGCTTACAGCGTACCCCAGGGGAGACCCAGTACTTC. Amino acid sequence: CASSLQRTPGETQYF.